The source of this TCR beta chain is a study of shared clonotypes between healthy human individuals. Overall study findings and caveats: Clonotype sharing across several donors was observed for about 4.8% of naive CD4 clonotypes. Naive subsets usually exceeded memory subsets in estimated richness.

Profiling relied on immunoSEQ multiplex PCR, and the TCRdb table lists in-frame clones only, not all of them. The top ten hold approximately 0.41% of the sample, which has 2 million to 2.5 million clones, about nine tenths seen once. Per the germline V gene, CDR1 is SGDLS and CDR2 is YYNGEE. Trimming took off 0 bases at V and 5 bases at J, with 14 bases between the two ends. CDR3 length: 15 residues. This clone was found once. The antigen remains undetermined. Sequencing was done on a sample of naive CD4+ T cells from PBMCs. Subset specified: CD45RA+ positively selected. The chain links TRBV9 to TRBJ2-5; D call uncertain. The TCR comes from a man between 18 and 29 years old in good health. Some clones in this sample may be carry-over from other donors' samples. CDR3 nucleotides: TGTGCCAGCAGCGTAGAAGGAACAGCAGGTGAGACCCAGTACTTC. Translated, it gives CASSVEGTAGETQYF.